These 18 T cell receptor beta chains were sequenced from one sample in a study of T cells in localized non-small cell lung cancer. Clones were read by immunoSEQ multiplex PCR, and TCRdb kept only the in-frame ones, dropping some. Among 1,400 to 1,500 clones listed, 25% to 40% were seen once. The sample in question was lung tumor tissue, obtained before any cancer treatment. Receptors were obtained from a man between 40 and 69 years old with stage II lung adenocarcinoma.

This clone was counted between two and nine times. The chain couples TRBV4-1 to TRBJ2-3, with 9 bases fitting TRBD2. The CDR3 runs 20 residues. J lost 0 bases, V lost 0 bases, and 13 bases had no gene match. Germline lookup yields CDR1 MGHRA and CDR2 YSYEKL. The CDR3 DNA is TGCGCCAGCAGCCAAGATCCTTCCTTTACTAGCGGGCCGAGCACAGATACGCAGTATTTT. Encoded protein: CASSQDPSFTSGPSTDTQYF.

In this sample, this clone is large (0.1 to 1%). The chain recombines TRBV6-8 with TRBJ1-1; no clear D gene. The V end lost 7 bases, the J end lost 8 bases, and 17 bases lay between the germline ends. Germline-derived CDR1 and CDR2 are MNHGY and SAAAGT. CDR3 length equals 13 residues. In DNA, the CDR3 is TGTGCCAGCACCCCGGGAGGGTTAAAGGAAGCTTTCTTT. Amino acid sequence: CASTPGGLKEAFF.

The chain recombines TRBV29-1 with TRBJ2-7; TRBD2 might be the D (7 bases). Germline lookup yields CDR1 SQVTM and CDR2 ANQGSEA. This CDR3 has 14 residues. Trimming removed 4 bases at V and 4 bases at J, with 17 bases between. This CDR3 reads CSVAGGQNSYEQYF. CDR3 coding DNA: TGCAGCGTTGCCGGGGGGCAAAACTCGTACGAGCAGTACTTC.

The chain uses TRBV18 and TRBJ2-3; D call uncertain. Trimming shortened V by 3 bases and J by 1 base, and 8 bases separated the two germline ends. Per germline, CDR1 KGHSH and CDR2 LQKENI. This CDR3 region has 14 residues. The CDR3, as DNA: TGTGCCAGCTCACCCACTACCGGCACAGATACGCAGTATTTT. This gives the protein CASSPTTGTDTQYF.

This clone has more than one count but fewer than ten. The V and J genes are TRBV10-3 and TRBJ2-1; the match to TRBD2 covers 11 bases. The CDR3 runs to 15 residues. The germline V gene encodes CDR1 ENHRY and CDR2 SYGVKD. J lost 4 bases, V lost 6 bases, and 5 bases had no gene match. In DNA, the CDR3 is TGTGCCATCAGGGTAGCGGGAGGGACATACAATGAGCAGTTCTTC. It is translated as CAIRVAGGTYNEQFF.

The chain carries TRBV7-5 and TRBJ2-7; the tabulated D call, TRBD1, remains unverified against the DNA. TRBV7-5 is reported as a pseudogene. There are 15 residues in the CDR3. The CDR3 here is CASSFGGTVSYEQYF. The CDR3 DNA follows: TGTGCCAGCAGCTTTGGAGGGACAGTATCCTACGAGCAGTACTTC.

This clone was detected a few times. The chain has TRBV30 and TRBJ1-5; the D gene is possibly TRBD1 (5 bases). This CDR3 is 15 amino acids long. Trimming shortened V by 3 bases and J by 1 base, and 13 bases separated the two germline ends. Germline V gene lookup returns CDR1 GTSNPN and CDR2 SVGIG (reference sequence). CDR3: CAWSTTGRSNQPQHF. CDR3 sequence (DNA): TGTGCCTGGAGCACTACGGGACGAAGCAATCAGCCCCAGCATTTT.

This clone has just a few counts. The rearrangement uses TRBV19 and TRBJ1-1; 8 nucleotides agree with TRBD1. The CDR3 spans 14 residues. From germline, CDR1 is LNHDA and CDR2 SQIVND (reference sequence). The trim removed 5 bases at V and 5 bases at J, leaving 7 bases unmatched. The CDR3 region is CASSFGQGLTEAFF. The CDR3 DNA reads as TGTGCCAGTAGTTTCGGACAGGGATTAACTGAAGCTTTCTTT.

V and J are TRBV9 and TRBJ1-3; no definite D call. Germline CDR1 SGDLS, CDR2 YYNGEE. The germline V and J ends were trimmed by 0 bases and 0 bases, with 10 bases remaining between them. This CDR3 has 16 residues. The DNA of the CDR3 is TGTGCCAGCAGCGTAGGACGCGTTAGCTCTGGAAACACCATATATTTT. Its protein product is CASSVGRVSSGNTIYF.

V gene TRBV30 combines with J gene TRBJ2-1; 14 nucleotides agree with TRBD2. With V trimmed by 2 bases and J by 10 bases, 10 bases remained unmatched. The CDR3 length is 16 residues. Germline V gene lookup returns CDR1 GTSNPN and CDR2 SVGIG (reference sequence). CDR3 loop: CAWSRARTSGRTEQFF. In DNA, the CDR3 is TGTGCCTGGAGTCGAGCAAGGACTAGCGGGAGGACCGAGCAGTTCTTC.

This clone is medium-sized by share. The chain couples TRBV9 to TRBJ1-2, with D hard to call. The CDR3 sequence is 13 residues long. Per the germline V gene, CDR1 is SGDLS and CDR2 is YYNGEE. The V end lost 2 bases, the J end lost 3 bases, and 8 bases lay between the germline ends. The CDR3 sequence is CASSVYGDYGYTF. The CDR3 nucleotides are TGTGCCAGCAGCGTTTACGGAGACTATGGCTACACCTTC.

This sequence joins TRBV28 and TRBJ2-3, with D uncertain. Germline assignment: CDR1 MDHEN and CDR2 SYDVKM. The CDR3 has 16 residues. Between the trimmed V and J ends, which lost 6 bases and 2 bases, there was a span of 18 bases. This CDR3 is CASSSPDGQNTDTQYF. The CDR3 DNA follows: TGTGCCAGCAGCTCCCCGGACGGCCAAAACACAGATACGCAGTATTTT.

CDR3 sequence (DNA): TGTGCCAGCTCACGAGAGTTTACAGATACGCAGTATTTT. The encoded protein is CASSREFTDTQYF. The rearrangement links TRBV18 to TRBJ2-3; unclear D gene. Germline V lookup: CDR1 KGHSH, CDR2 LQKENI. Trimming cost V 4 bases and J 3 bases, with 8 bases left between them. The CDR3 has 13 residues.

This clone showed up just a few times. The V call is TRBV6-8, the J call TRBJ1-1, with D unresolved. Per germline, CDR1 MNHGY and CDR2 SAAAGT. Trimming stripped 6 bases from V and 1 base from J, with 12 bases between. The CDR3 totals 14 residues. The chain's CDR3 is CASSAVGRNTEAFF. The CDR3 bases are TGTGCCAGCAGCGCGGTCGGTAGGAACACTGAAGCTTTCTTT.

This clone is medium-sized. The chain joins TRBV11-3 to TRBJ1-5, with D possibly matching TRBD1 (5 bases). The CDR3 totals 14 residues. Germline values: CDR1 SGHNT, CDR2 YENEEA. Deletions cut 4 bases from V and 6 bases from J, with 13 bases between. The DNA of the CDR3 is TGTGCCAGCAGCTCGTGGGGGGGAAGTCAGCCCCAGCATTTT. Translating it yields CASSSWGGSQPQHF.

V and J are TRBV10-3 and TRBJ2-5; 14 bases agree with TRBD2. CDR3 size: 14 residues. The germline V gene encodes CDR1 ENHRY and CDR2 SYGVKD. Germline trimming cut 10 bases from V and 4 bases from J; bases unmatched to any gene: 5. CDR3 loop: CATGLAGEGETQYF. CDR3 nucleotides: TGTGCCACGGGACTAGCGGGAGAAGGAGAGACCCAGTACTTC.

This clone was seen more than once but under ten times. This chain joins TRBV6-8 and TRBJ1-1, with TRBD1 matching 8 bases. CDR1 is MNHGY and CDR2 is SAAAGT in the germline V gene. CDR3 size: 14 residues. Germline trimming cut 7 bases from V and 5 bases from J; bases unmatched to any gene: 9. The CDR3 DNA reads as TGTGCCAGCACTGGACAGGGTGAGGGGACTGAAGCTTTCTTT. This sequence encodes CASTGQGEGTEAFF.

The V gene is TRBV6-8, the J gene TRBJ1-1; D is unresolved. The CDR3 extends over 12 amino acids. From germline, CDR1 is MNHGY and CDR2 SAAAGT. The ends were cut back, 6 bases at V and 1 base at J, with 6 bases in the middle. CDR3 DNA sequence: TGTGCCAGCAGGCGGGGGAACACTGAAGCTTTCTTT. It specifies CASRRGNTEAFF.